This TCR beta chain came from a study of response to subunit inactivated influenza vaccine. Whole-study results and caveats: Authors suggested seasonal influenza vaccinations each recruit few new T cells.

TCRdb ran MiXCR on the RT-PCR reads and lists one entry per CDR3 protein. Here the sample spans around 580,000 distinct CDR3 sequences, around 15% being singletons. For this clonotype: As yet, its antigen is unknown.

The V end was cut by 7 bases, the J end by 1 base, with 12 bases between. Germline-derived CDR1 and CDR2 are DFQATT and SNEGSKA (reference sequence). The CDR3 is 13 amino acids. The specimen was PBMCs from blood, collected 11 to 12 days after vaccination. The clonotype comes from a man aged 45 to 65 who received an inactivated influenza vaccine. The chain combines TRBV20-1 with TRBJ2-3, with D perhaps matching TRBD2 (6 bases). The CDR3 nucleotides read TGCAGTGGACGTAGCGGTGGCACAGATACGCAGTATTTT. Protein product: CSGRSGGTDTQYF.